This is a list of T cell receptor beta chains from one sample in a study of radiotherapy plus CTLA-4 blockade in lung cancer. Using immunoSEQ multiplex PCR, the repertoire was profiled, and TCRdb retains in-frame clones only, with some absent. The table records 70,000 to 90,000 clones, approximately 78% of them present only once. Here the sequenced sample was peripheral blood, taken from a patient treated with radiotherapy plus ipilimumab. The receptor source for this set is a human donor with non-small cell lung cancer who had a complete response to radiotherapy plus ipilimumab. Both conserved end residues are part of each CDR3. A D gene is named only where the DNA matches it firmly. Some rows mark clone size as missing; the rest say once, few, many or name a class of expanded clone.

v_gene	j_gene	len	d_gene	abundance	CDR3aa	CDR3nt
TRBV5-1	TRBJ2-5	15	.	.	CASSLDSGSQETQYF	TGCGCCAGCAGCTTGGACTCGGGTTCGCAAGAGACCCAGTACTTC
TRBV29-1	TRBJ1-2	13	TRBD1	.	CSGEPTGGYGYTF	TGCAGCGGAGAACCCACAGGGGGCTATGGCTACACCTTC
TRBV9	TRBJ1-1	17	.	.	CASSVSTGSGANTEAFF	TGTGCCAGCAGCGTATCTACGGGGAGTGGTGCGAACACTGAAGCTTTCTTT
TRBV27	TRBJ2-4	14	.	.	CASGKWGEKNIQYF	TGTGCCAGCGGAAAGTGGGGGGAAAAAAACATTCAGTACTTC
TRBV19	TRBJ2-3	14	.	few	CASNAAGGTNTQYF	TGTGCCAGTAACGCGGCAGGGGGGACAAATACGCAGTATTTT
TRBV10-3	TRBJ2-5	14	TRBD1	.	CAISVGTGEETQYF	TGTGCCATCAGCGTGGGAACAGGGGAAGAGACCCAGTACTTC
TRBV12-5	TRBJ2-3	16	TRBD2	.	CASGLGREGGTDTQYF	TGTGCTAGTGGTCTGGGGCGGGAGGGGGGCACAGATACGCAGTATTTT
TRBV19	TRBJ2-4	14	TRBD1	.	CASSRDRGSHIQYF	TGTGCCAGTAGCCGGGACAGGGGTTCCCACATTCAGTACTTC
TRBV9	TRBJ2-3	17	.	.	CASSVLRGSGWGDTQYF	TGTGCCAGCAGCGTACTTCGAGGGAGCGGTTGGGGAGATACGCAGTATTTT
TRBV25-1	TRBJ2-1	16	TRBD2	.	CASSESSAGVSNEQFF	TGTGCCAGCAGTGAATCCTCAGCGGGAGTAAGCAATGAGCAGTTCTTC
TRBV6-4	TRBJ2-1	16	.	.	CASKISETGPYNEQFF	TGTGCCAGCAAGATTTCCGAGACAGGCCCCTACAATGAGCAGTTCTTC
TRBV2	TRBJ1-4	13	.	.	CASHQESDEKLFF	TGTGCCTCCCACCAGGAGTCGGATGAAAAACTGTTTTTT
TRBV5-1	TRBJ1-4	14	.	.	CASSLDQPNEKLFF	TGCGCCAGCAGCTTGGACCAGCCGAATGAAAAACTGTTTTTT
TRBV5-1	TRBJ2-5	12	.	.	CASSENQETQYF	TGCGCCAGCAGCGAAAACCAAGAGACCCAGTACTTC
TRBV7-2	TRBJ1-5	14	.	.	CASSFTDSNQPQHF	TGTGCCAGCAGCTTTACTGATAGCAATCAGCCCCAGCATTTT
TRBV20-1	TRBJ1-1	11	.	.	CSAPISFGAFF	TGCAGTGCTCCCATCTCATTCGGAGCTTTCTTT
TRBV4-3	TRBJ1-1	14	.	.	CASSQDLWASEAFF	TGCGCCAGCAGCCAAGATTTATGGGCAAGTGAAGCTTTCTTT
TRBV6-5	TRBJ2-1	15	.	.	CASSFPGRHSNEQFF	TGTGCCAGCAGTTTCCCGGGACGGCATTCCAATGAGCAGTTCTTC
TRBV5-1	TRBJ1-2	20	TRBD1	.	CASSQISGTGGRPLGYGYTF	TGCGCCAGCAGCCAGATATCCGGGACAGGGGGCAGGCCCCTCGGCTATGGCTACACCTTC
TRBV30	TRBJ1-2	13	.	.	CAWSEGGVYGYTF	TGTGCCTGGAGTGAGGGGGGGGTCTATGGCTACACCTTC
TRBV19	TRBJ2-7	17	.	.	CASSRERGYLSSYEQYF	TGTGCCAGTAGTCGTGAGAGGGGCTACTTAAGCTCCTACGAGCAGTACTTC
TRBV30	TRBJ1-5	15	TRBD1	once	CAWSLGLQGGQPQHF	TGTGCCTGGAGTCTTGGGCTCCAGGGGGGTCAGCCCCAGCATTTT
TRBV11-2	TRBJ1-2	9	.	.	CKGEYGYTF	TGTAAGGGAGAGTATGGCTACACCTTC
TRBV2	TRBJ1-5	13	TRBD1	.	CASGSGGRQPQHF	TGTGCCAGCGGTTCAGGGGGCAGACAGCCCCAGCATTTT
TRBV9	TRBJ1-2	14	.	.	CASSVEGPQGSYTF	TGTGCCAGCAGCGTAGAGGGTCCGCAGGGAAGCTACACCTTC
TRBV7-8	TRBJ1-1	15	.	.	CASSPGPGLNTEAFF	TGTGCCAGCAGCCCAGGGCCAGGTTTGAACACTGAAGCTTTCTTT
TRBV29-1	TRBJ2-2	13	.	.	CSVADTNTGELFF	TGCAGCGTGGCCGACACGAACACCGGGGAGCTGTTTTTT
TRBV7-7	TRBJ2-3	16	TRBD1	.	CASSRQGVGGTDTQYF	TGTGCTAGCAGCAGACAGGGGGTTGGGGGCACAGATACGCAGTATTTT
TRBV28	TRBJ2-7	16	TRBD1	few	CASISSGGEGSYEQYF	TGTGCCAGCATCTCCTCAGGGGGTGAAGGGTCCTACGAGCAGTACTTC
TRBV7-9	TRBJ1-1	14	.	once	CASSSQSRGAEAFF	TGTGCCAGCAGCTCACAAAGCCGTGGCGCTGAAGCTTTCTTT
TRBV18	TRBJ2-7	14	.	.	CASSPSGSIYEQYF	TGTGCCAGCTCACCCTCCGGGTCCATCTACGAGCAGTACTTC
TRBV30	TRBJ1-4	16	.	once	CAWSRTGGTIGEKLFF	TGTGCCTGGAGTCGGACCGGGGGGACTATAGGGGAAAAACTGTTTTTT
TRBV10-2	TRBJ1-2	15	TRBD1	few	CASSDPGGGYYGYTF	TGCGCCAGCAGTGACCCAGGGGGCGGGTACTATGGCTACACCTTC
TRBV11-3	TRBJ2-5	16	TRBD2	.	CASSPRTSGIRETQYF	TGTGCCAGCAGCCCTCGGACTAGCGGGATCAGAGAGACCCAGTACTTC
TRBV6-1	TRBJ1-4	16	.	few	CASSGTPAATNEKLFF	TGTGCCAGCAGTGGGACACCCGCAGCAACTAATGAAAAACTGTTTTTT
TRBV19	TRBJ1-2	15	TRBD1	few	CASSKQGALTYGYTF	TGTGCCAGTAGTAAACAGGGGGCTCTTACCTATGGCTACACCTTC